This TCR beta chain was profiled in a study of T cell repertoires in cytomegalovirus infection. Study summary: Shared public TCR beta signatures pointed to both CMV infection and a matching HLA type. Findings and limits, study-wide: Predominance within the ex vivo response was attributable to HLA-C-restricted CMV-specific TCR beta clonotypes.

This clonotype has a single count. Its target is unknown. In germline, CDR1 is SEHNR, CDR2 FQNEAQ (reference sequence). Trimming removed 3 bases at V and 4 bases at J, with 15 bases between. This CDR3 has 15 amino acids. TCRdb processed the reads anew with MiXCR; each CDR3 protein has one entry. The sample shows approximately 750,000 distinct CDR3 sequences, about a third of them seen only once. The V gene is TRBV7-9, the J gene TRBJ1-1; a possible D gene is TRBD1 (6 bases). The sequence came from a human donor in good health (CMV status not recorded). Some clones in this sample may be carry-over from other donors' samples. Sequences were obtained from PBMCs. In DNA, the CDR3 is TGTGCCAGCAGCTTTACAGGGACGAAAGGCACTGAAGCTTTCTTT. Its translation is CASSFTGTKGTEAFF.